The next 19 T cell receptor beta chains were all read from a single sample in a study of spatial heterogeneity in lung cancer (dated by TCRdb to about 2019). Receptor amplification or capture employed 5' RACE. Sequenced using a NextSeq 500. TCRdb reworked the public reads: Q25 trimming with fastp, MiXCR clone assembly, productive beta chains retained. Each CDR3 protein gets just one entry, which takes the most common genes and DNA from the rows behind it. In this sample the table shows more than 60,000 distinct CDR3 sequences, about 8% of which occur a single time. Approximately 6.3% of the sample belongs to the ten largest clones. The time point label here, explained by the study, means: sample taken at primary tumor resection. The sequencing used PBMCs, collected at surgery. All receptors come from a male donor with early-stage non-small cell lung cancer.

This clonotype was detected many times. The V and J genes are TRBV6-5 and TRBJ2-4; D is possibly TRBD1 (6 bases). V was trimmed by 0 bases and J by 6 bases, leaving 9 bases between them. CDR1 is MNHEY and CDR2 is SVGAGI in the germline V gene. The CDR3 contains 14 residues. As DNA, the CDR3 is TGTGCCAGCAGTTACTCGAGGACAGTAAACATTCAGTACTTC. Translated, it gives CASSYSRTVNIQYF.

The table lists this clonotype with many counts. The CDR3 loop reads CASARQGGSYEQYF. As DNA, the CDR3 is TGTGCCAGCGCGCGGCAGGGGGGCTCCTACGAGCAGTACTTC. The V call is TRBV6-5, the J call TRBJ2-7; D is perhaps TRBD1 (7 bases). This CDR3 has 14 residues. From germline, CDR1 is MNHEY and CDR2 SVGAGI. The germline V and J ends were trimmed by 8 bases and 0 bases, with 14 bases remaining between them.

This clonotype was recorded at least ten times. The CDR3 DNA reads TGTGCCAGCAGCTTAACCCCAGCGGGAGGGTTGGGCGAGCAGTACTTC. Protein product: CASSLTPAGGLGEQYF. This chain uses TRBV7-6 with TRBJ2-7; 10 bases are a match to TRBD2. V shed 2 bases and J 6 bases; nucleotides not matched to a gene: 10. The V gene's germline CDR1 is SGHVS and CDR2 FNYEAQ. The CDR3 is 16 residues long. The full variable domain, in which reference TRBV7-6 and TRBJ2-7 provide the parts outside the CDR3, is GAGVSQSPRYKVTKRGQDVALRCDPISGHVSLYWYRQALGQGPEFLTYFNYEAQQDKSGLPNDRFSAERPEGSISTLTIQRTEQRDSAMYRCASSLTPAGGLGEQYFGPGTRLTVT.

This clonotype was recorded many times. The chain couples TRBV5-1 to TRBJ1-1, with a possible D match to TRBD1 (5 bases). The CDR3 spans 16 residues. CDR1 and CDR2 from the germline V gene are SGHRS and YFSETQ. Trimming cost V 1 base and J 0 bases, with 13 bases left between them. The CDR3 DNA follows: TGCGCCAGCAGCTTGTCGTCGTCAGGGATGAACACTGAAGCTTTCTTT. Protein product: CASSLSSSGMNTEAFF.

The V and J genes are TRBV20-1 and TRBJ2-7; 9 nucleotides align to TRBD2. CDR3 length: 15 amino acids. The ends lost 2 bases at V and 2 bases at J; junction bases unmatched: 7. From germline, CDR1 is DFQATT and CDR2 SNEGSKA (reference sequence). The CDR3 loop reads CSARKSVAGAYEQYF. As DNA, the CDR3 is TGCAGTGCTAGAAAGTCGGTAGCGGGGGCCTACGAGCAGTACTTC.

This clonotype was recorded many times. The chain recombines TRBV12-3 or TRBV12-4 with TRBJ2-5; the D gene is possibly TRBD1 (6 bases). V dropped 6 bases and J dropped 3 bases, with 14 bases sitting between them. The CDR3 extends over 14 amino acids. This CDR3 reads CASSYRADEETQYF. CDR3 sequence (DNA): TGTGCCAGCAGCTACAGGGCGGACGAAGAGACCCAGTACTTC.

This clonotype was seen ten or more times. J is TRBJ1-1 and V is TRBV6-2 or TRBV6-3; 9 bases are a match to TRBD1. The ends lost 8 bases at V and 0 bases at J; junction bases unmatched: 4. This CDR3 comprises 14 residues. CDR1 MNHEY and CDR2 SVGEGT come from the germline V gene. CDR3 region: CASRDREMNTEAFF. CDR3 in DNA: TGTGCCAGCCGGGACAGGGAGATGAACACTGAAGCTTTCTTT.

There are a few counts of this clonotype. The chain has TRBV4-2 and TRBJ1-6, with D possibly matching TRBD1 (6 bases). Trimming removed 0 bases at V and 7 bases at J, with 13 bases between. This CDR3 comprises 16 residues. The V gene's germline CDR1 is LGHNA and CDR2 YNFKEQ. In DNA form, the CDR3 reads TGTGCCAGCAGCCAAGATAGGACAGTTCTCAATTCACCCCTCCACTTT. Its protein product is CASSQDRTVLNSPLHF.

This clonotype was picked up a small number of times. The chain employs TRBV7-7 and TRBJ2-2; weak D call: TRBD2 (5 bases). The germline V gene encodes CDR1 SSHAT and CDR2 FNYEAQ (reference sequence). Trimming took 5 bases from V and 4 from J, leaving 11 bases between them. There are 14 residues in the CDR3. CDR3 DNA: TGTGCCAGCAGCCCTAGCCCCAGCACCGGGGAGCTGTTTTTT. Translating gives CASSPSPSTGELFF.

The table lists this clonotype with many counts. The genes are TRBV10-3 and TRBJ2-7; TRBD1 is a possible D gene (5 bases). The CDR3 has 15 residues. Germline CDR1 reads ENHRY; CDR2 reads SYGVKD. Deletions cut 1 base from V and 6 bases from J, with 16 bases between. The CDR3 nucleotides are TGTGCCATCAGTGAGTTGACAGCCTCTCAGTCCGAGCAGTACTTC. Translated: CAISELTASQSEQYF.

The rearrangement uses TRBV5-1 and TRBJ2-7; perhaps TRBD1 as D (6 bases). V shed 3 bases and J shed 6 bases, with 22 bases lying between them. Looked up from germline, CDR1 is SGHRS and CDR2 is YFSETQ. CDR3 length equals 16 residues. The CDR3 is CASSSDLWTAKTEQYF. CDR3 sequence (DNA): TGCGCCAGCAGCTCGGATCTCTGGACAGCGAAAACCGAGCAGTACTTC.

This clonotype was seen many times. Here the CDR3 reads CASSPRLGSGGLWGTDTQYF. The CDR3 nucleotides read TGTGCCAGCAGTCCCCGTCTAGGGAGCGGGGGACTCTGGGGCACAGATACGCAGTATTTT. The chain carries TRBV12-3 or TRBV12-4 and TRBJ2-3; 8 bases match TRBD2. The CDR3 loop spans 20 amino acids. J was trimmed by 1 base and V by 5 bases; bases with no gene match: 20.

This clonotype was picked up many times. The chain employs TRBV7-2 and TRBJ2-7, with 8 bases identical to TRBD2. The V gene end was trimmed by 6 bases and the J gene end by 3 bases; junction bases not matched to a gene: 7. There are 14 residues in the CDR3. CDR1 SGHTA and CDR2 FQGNSA come from the germline V gene. CDR3 bases: TGTGCCAGCAGTGCTTTAGCGGGACTCTACGAGCAGTACTTC. Amino acid sequence: CASSALAGLYEQYF.

By share, this clonotype ranks as medium-sized. The chain has TRBV5-4 and TRBJ2-2; D remains unclear. Germline CDR1 reads SGHNT; CDR2 reads YYREEE (reference sequence). The CDR3 totals 12 residues. Trimming stripped 4 bases from V and 1 base from J, with 2 bases between. CDR3 protein: CASSLNTGELFF. DNA of the CDR3: TGTGCCAGCAGCCTGAACACCGGGGAGCTGTTTTTT.

In regard to this clonotype: This sequence may be a read error, since a much larger clone differs from it by one base. This chain joins TRBV28 and TRBJ1-2; 8 bases match TRBD1. The CDR3 runs to 15 residues. Germline assignment: CDR1 MDHEN and CDR2 SYDVKM. Here the CDR3 reads CASSPTPTGEHGCTF. The DNA for the CDR3 is TGTGCCAGCAGCCCCACACCGACAGGGGAGCATGGCTGCACCTTC.

The rearrangement joins TRBV7-9 to TRBJ1-1; D gene ambiguous. This CDR3 has 14 residues. Trimming removed 4 bases from V and 6 bases from J, with 15 bases in between. In germline, CDR1 is SEHNR, CDR2 FQNEAQ (reference sequence). CDR3 DNA: TGTGCCAGCAGCTCCTCCGGACGGAGCTCTGAAGCTTTCTTT. Its protein is CASSSSGRSSEAFF.

This clonotype has a handful of counts. This chain connects TRBV29-1 to TRBJ2-7; the D is unclear. Trimming stripped 1 base from V and 0 bases from J, with 10 bases between. CDR1 is SQVTM, CDR2 ANQGSEA, per germline. This CDR3 comprises 14 residues. CDR3 coding DNA: TGCAGCGTTGAAGCGGGCCTGCCCTCCTACGAGCAGTACTTC. It is translated as CSVEAGLPSYEQYF.

In its sample, this clonotype was seen a few times. This rearrangement joins TRBV6-2 or TRBV6-3 to TRBJ1-5, with D possibly TRBD1 on 5 matching bases. The V end was cut by 6 bases, the J end by 7 bases, with 19 bases between. The CDR3 loop spans 15 amino acids. Germline-derived CDR1 and CDR2 are MNHEY and SVGEGT. DNA of the CDR3: TGTGCCAGCAGCCGGGCGGGCCCCGGGGGACAGCCCCAGCATTTT. This gives the protein CASSRAGPGGQPQHF.

The rearrangement joins TRBV5-8 to TRBJ2-3, with D unresolved. V dropped 4 bases and J dropped 9 bases, with 12 bases sitting between them. This CDR3 has 12 residues. The germline CDR1 and CDR2 sequences are SGHTS and YDEGEE. CDR3 DNA sequence: TGTGCCAGCAGCCCTCTCAGCGCCACGCAGTATTTT. Protein sequence: CASSPLSATQYF.